This T cell receptor beta chain was profiled in a study of T cells in localized non-small cell lung cancer. Trimming cost V 0 bases and J 14 bases, with 14 bases left between them. This CDR3 is built from 13 residues. Germline V gene data show CDR1 as SGHRS and CDR2 as YFSETQ. TCRdb's copy holds only in-frame clones and misses some; the assay was immunoSEQ multiplex PCR. The sample gives about 17,000 clones, over 70% of which show up once; about 35% is in the top ten. Overall study results and limits: Elevated blood T cell density was associated with longer overall survival.

This clone was recorded a few times. As yet, its antigen is unknown. This chain uses TRBV5-1 with TRBJ1-4; D is possibly TRBD1 (5 bases). The material was peripheral blood, obtained before any cancer treatment. The receptor was isolated from a male donor aged 60 or over with stage III lung adenocarcinoma. The CDR3 sequence is CASSLEGILGLFF. The CDR3 DNA reads TGCGCCAGCAGCTTGGAGGGGATCCTAGGGCTGTTTTTT.